This T cell receptor beta chain was retrieved from a study of molecular identifiers for immune sequencing clone quantification. Study observations and caveats: Barcode-sharing identical TCR molecules could underestimate highly expanded clone sizes.

Concerning this clonotype: Its target is not known.

Using 10%, 30% or 50% RNA, naive CD8 libraries were derived from 20,000 to 1,000,000 sorted cells. TCRdb re-analysed the PCR reads in MiXCR, keeping a single row per CDR3 protein. The sample consists of some 320,000 distinct CDR3 sequences, about 22% of them appearing once. The length of the CDR3 is 17 residues. Trimming removed 2 bases at V and 3 bases at J, with 17 bases between. Germline-derived CDR1 and CDR2 are SGHRS and YFSETQ. The sample was naive CD8+ T cells from blood, with Jurkat cell RNA spiked in. Subset: FACS-sorted CD8+CD4-CCR7+CD45RA+ naive T cells. J is TRBJ2-2 and V is TRBV5-1, with TRBD2 as a possible D gene (5 bases). The sequence came from a human donor in good health. Some libraries in this study had Jurkat cell RNA spiked in. Here the CDR3 DNA reads TGCGCCAGCAGCTTCCCCCGCTGGGAGACGTACACCGGGGAGCTGTTTTTT. This encodes CASSFPRWETYTGELFF.